This entry lists 29 T cell receptor beta chains sequenced from one sample in a study of shared clonotypes between healthy human individuals. The method was immunoSEQ multiplex PCR; TCRdb's version includes in-frame clones alone and lacks a portion of them. The sample includes about 1 million clones, around 75% seen only once; the top ten take approximately 1.5%. The specimen was memory CD4+ T cells sorted from blood. Subset defined: CD45RA-negative fraction. The receptors were gathered from a young man in good health.

This chain uses TRBV6-6 with TRBJ1-1; D is undetermined. V shed 6 bases and J shed 0 bases, with 8 bases lying between them. CDR3 size: 13 residues. Germline CDR1 is MNHNY and CDR2 is SVGAGI (reference sequence). The DNA of the CDR3 is TGTGCCAGCAGCCCACCAGTGAACACTGAAGCTTTCTTT. Protein: CASSPPVNTEAFF.

To note about this clone: The same CDR3 also results from other DNA sequences found in this sample. The chain has TRBV5-1 and TRBJ1-1, with D unresolved. The CDR3 is 14 amino acids. The germline CDR1 and CDR2 sequences are SGHRS and YFSETQ. V gave up 0 bases and J gave up 0 bases, with 6 bases separating them. CDR3 DNA: TGCGCCAGCAGCTTGGGGACGGTGAACACTGAAGCTTTCTTT. Its translation is CASSLGTVNTEAFF.

The chain links TRBV10-3 to TRBJ2-5, with TRBD1 as a possible D gene (6 bases). Germline CDR1 is ENHRY and CDR2 is SYGVKD. This CDR3 region has 17 residues. Trimming shortened V by 0 bases and J by 0 bases, and 14 bases separated the two germline ends. This CDR3 is CAISESVGRGDQETQYF. CDR3 sequence (DNA): TGTGCCATCAGTGAGTCGGTCGGCAGGGGTGACCAAGAGACCCAGTACTTC.

J is TRBJ2-7 and V is TRBV19; the D gene could be TRBD1 or TRBD2 (5 bases each). Trimming stripped 8 bases from V and 2 bases from J, with 16 bases between. CDR3 length: 14 amino acids. Per the germline V gene, CDR1 is LNHDA and CDR2 is SQIVND (reference sequence). CDR3 region: CASSVGGKAYEQYF. The CDR3 DNA sequence: TGTGCCAGTTCCGTTGGGGGAAAAGCCTACGAGCAGTACTTC.

The chain is built from TRBV7-8 and TRBJ2-7; D may be TRBD1 or TRBD2 (6 bases each). The CDR3 is made up of 14 amino acids. CDR1 and CDR2 from the germline V gene are SGHVS and FQNEAQ. With 2 bases removed from V and 1 base from J, the gap between germline ends came to 9 bases. CDR3 sequence (DNA): TGTGCCAGCAGCTTACCGGGGGCTTCCTACGAGCAGTACTTC. Residues: CASSLPGASYEQYF.

This sequence joins TRBV11-2 and TRBJ2-1, with 7 nucleotides matching TRBD1. Germline CDR1 SGHAT, CDR2 FQNNGV. This CDR3 spans 16 amino acids. After removal of 5 bases from V and 8 bases from J, the junction contained 15 bases not matched to a gene. The CDR3 reads CASSPRPGTVGDEQFF. The CDR3 bases are TGTGCCAGCAGCCCCCGTCCCGGGACAGTCGGCGATGAGCAGTTCTTC.

With regard to this clone: The same CDR3 is also encoded by other DNA sequences in this sample. CDR3 loop: CASRETGVQPQHF. CDR3 bases: TGTGCCAGCAGGGAAACAGGGGTACAGCCCCAGCATTTT. The V and J genes are TRBV2 and TRBJ1-5, with 7 bases that match TRBD1. Germline values: CDR1 SNHLY, CDR2 FYNNEI. This CDR3 is 13 amino acids long. V trimming: 6 bases; J trimming: 7 bases; junction bases outside the gene matches: 6.

The table lists this clone with a count of one. The rearrangement links TRBV11-1 to TRBJ1-1; 11 bases are shared with TRBD1. After removal of 8 bases from V and 11 bases from J, the junction contained 10 bases not matched to a gene. There are 13 residues in the CDR3. Germline V gene sequence: CDR1 SGHAT, CDR2 FQDESV (reference sequence). CDR3 sequence: CASSRDRGASAFF. In DNA, the CDR3 is TGTGCCAGCTCCCGGGACAGGGGGGCTTCTGCTTTCTTT.

The sample holds a few counts of this clone. The V call is TRBV28, the J call TRBJ1-1; 7 bases map to TRBD1. V lost 6 bases to trimming and J lost 5 bases; unmatched junction nucleotides: 6. The CDR3 loop spans 13 amino acids. Germline assignment: CDR1 MDHEN and CDR2 SYDVKM. The CDR3 DNA reads TGTGCCAGCAGGAGCAGGGGGAGAACTGAAGCTTTCTTT. It encodes CASRSRGRTEAFF.

The rearrangement uses TRBV28 and TRBJ2-7; D could derive from TRBD1 or TRBD2 (5 bases each). V lost 6 bases, J lost 3 bases, and 15 bases lay in between. Germline loops: CDR1 MDHEN, CDR2 SYDVKM. The CDR3 length is 14 residues. CDR3 nucleotides: TGTGCCAGCAGAAAGCAAGGGGAGAGCTACGAGCAGTACTTC. Its protein is CASRKQGESYEQYF. Combining the CDR3 with reference TRBV28 and TRBJ2-7 gives the whole variable domain DVKVTQSSRYLVKRTGEKVFLECVQDMDHENMFWYRQDPGLGLRLIYFSYDVKMKEKGDIPEGYSVSREKKERFSLILESASTNQTSMYLCASRKQGESYEQYFGPGTRLTVT.

The V gene is TRBV7-8, the J gene TRBJ2-7, with 8 bases identical to TRBD1. Unmatched junction bases numbered 3, after V lost 3 bases and J lost 2 bases. Germline V gives CDR1 SGHVS, CDR2 FQNEAQ. CDR3 length equals 14 residues. The CDR3 DNA reads as TGTGCCAGCAGCTTCTTGGACAGGGCCTACGAGCAGTACTTC. This gives the protein CASSFLDRAYEQYF.

V gene TRBV5-1 combines with J gene TRBJ1-6; unclear D gene. Germline values: CDR1 SGHRS, CDR2 YFSETQ. The CDR3 runs to 15 residues. Trimming pared 0 bases from V and 5 bases from J, leaving 9 bases between. CDR3 loop: CASSLDVPNNSPLHF. For the CDR3, the DNA is TGCGCCAGCAGCTTGGATGTGCCCAATAATTCACCCCTCCACTTT.

The chain employs TRBV10-3 and TRBJ2-7; D might be TRBD1 (6 bases). Germline CDR1 ENHRY, CDR2 SYGVKD. CDR3 length equals 15 residues. With 2 bases removed from V and 4 bases from J, the gap between germline ends came to 15 bases. The CDR3 DNA sequence: TGTGCCATCAGTGAGCCTACAGGGAGTAGTTACGAGCAGTACTTC. Protein: CAISEPTGSSYEQYF.

This rearrangement joins TRBV11-3 to TRBJ2-1, with a possible D match to TRBD2 (5 bases). CDR1 is SGHNT and CDR2 is YENEEA in the germline V gene. V lost 1 base, J lost 5 bases, and 18 bases lay in between. CDR3 size: 17 residues. The CDR3 DNA sequence: TGTGCCAGCAGCTTAGTCTTAGTTAAGCGGTTGGACAATGAGCAGTTCTTC. Protein sequence: CASSLVLVKRLDNEQFF.

A few counts support this clone. The chain is built from TRBV5-1 and TRBJ2-3; D call uncertain. This CDR3 spans 14 amino acids. Germline values: CDR1 SGHRS, CDR2 YFSETQ. Trimming took off 0 bases at V and 6 bases at J, with 11 bases between the two ends. The CDR3 spells CASSLGYAGDTQYF. CDR3 in DNA: TGCGCCAGCAGCTTGGGTTATGCTGGCGATACGCAGTATTTT.

The chain employs TRBV28 and TRBJ2-5, with D hard to call. Trimming took 1 base from V and 5 from J, leaving 11 bases between them. This CDR3 region has 14 residues. Germline V gene data show CDR1 as MDHEN and CDR2 as SYDVKM. DNA for the CDR3: TGTGCCAGCAGTTTATCGTCTGGTCAGGAGACCCAGTACTTC. Translated, it gives CASSLSSGQETQYF.

This clone was picked up one time. The chain joins TRBV2 to TRBJ1-1; D is possibly TRBD1 (5 bases). The CDR3 has 14 amino acids. The V gene lost 7 bases and the J gene lost 4 bases, with 16 bases spanning the gap. Germline V gene data show CDR1 as SNHLY and CDR2 as FYNNEI. The CDR3 sequence: CASTPGRTRTEAFF. The CDR3, as DNA: TGTGCCAGCACTCCGGGACGGACTCGCACTGAAGCTTTCTTT.

Only a few counts were recorded for this clone. The rearrangement links TRBV18 to TRBJ1-1, with D unclear. CDR3 length equals 13 residues. Germline V CDR1 and CDR2: KGHSH, LQKENI. V was shortened by 6 bases and J by 0 bases, with 8 bases between the two germline ends. CDR3 residues: CASSLDMNTEAFF. The CDR3 DNA sequence: TGTGCCAGCTCTTTAGACATGAACACTGAAGCTTTCTTT.

The chain has TRBV29-1 and TRBJ2-3, with 7 bases that match TRBD2. Germline V CDR1 and CDR2: SQVTM, ANQGSEA. This CDR3 is 13 amino acids long. Unmatched junction bases numbered 3, after V lost 6 bases and J lost 0 bases. The DNA of the CDR3 is TGCAGCGTCACTAGCGATAGCACAGATACGCAGTATTTT. Amino acid sequence: CSVTSDSTDTQYF.

This clone turned up a few times. This chain links TRBV2 with TRBJ1-6; D ambiguous. This CDR3 spans 14 amino acids. In germline, CDR1 is SNHLY, CDR2 FYNNEI. V shed 3 bases and J shed 10 bases, with 13 bases lying between them. CDR3 bases: TGTGCCAGCAGTGATAGGGAGGGTGGGTCACCCCTCCACTTT. It is translated as CASSDREGGSPLHF.

This clone appeared once. The V and J genes are TRBV9 and TRBJ2-2; the match to TRBD1 covers 9 bases. The V segment lost 7 bases and the J segment 7 bases; nucleotides outside the gene matches: 8. Germline loops: CDR1 SGDLS, CDR2 YYNGEE. The CDR3 totals 14 residues. CDR3 bases: TGTGCCAGCGATGGGGACAGGGCTGGCGGGGAGCTGTTTTTT. Translating gives CASDGDRAGGELFF.

This clone appeared a few times. The chain uses TRBV11-2 and TRBJ2-1, with D possibly TRBD2 on 5 matching bases. Trimming stripped 5 bases from V and 8 bases from J, with 16 bases between. The germline V gene encodes CDR1 SGHAT and CDR2 FQNNGV. The CDR3 is 14 amino acids. CDR3 sequence (DNA): TGTGCCAGCAGCATAGCCGGGGTGGGCCATGAGCAGTTCTTC. Translating it yields CASSIAGVGHEQFF.

With respect to this clone: Other DNA sequences of this sample code for an identical CDR3. This rearrangement joins TRBV7-2 to TRBJ2-3, with D hard to call. Between the trimmed V and J ends, which lost 2 bases and 0 bases, there was a span of 6 bases. The CDR3 length is 14 residues. Per germline, CDR1 SGHTA and CDR2 FQGNSA. As DNA, the CDR3 is TGTGCCAGCAGCTTATCCGTGAGCACAGATACGCAGTATTTT. It codes for CASSLSVSTDTQYF.

The rearrangement links TRBV30 to TRBJ1-2, with 7 positions matching TRBD1. The CDR3 is made up of 14 amino acids. Germline V gene lookup returns CDR1 GTSNPN and CDR2 SVGIG (reference sequence). V shed 2 bases, J shed 3 bases, and the junction held 6 bases outside the gene matches. The CDR3: CAWSLDRADYGYTF. Written as DNA, the CDR3 is TGTGCCTGGAGTCTTGACAGGGCCGACTATGGCTACACCTTC. The variable domain in full, with the rest retrieved from reference TRBV30 and TRBJ1-2, is SQTIHQWPATLVQPVGSPLSLECTVEGTSNPNLYWYRQAAGRGLQLLFYSVGIGQISSEVPQNLSASRPQDRQFILSSKKLLLSDSGFYLCAWSLDRADYGYTFGSGTRLTVV.

In the case of this clone: Other nucleotide sequences from this sample produce the same CDR3. The genes are TRBV5-1 and TRBJ2-7, with D possibly being TRBD2 (5 bases). The CDR3 spans 12 residues. Trimming cost V 2 bases and J 5 bases, with 8 bases left between them. Germline CDR1 is SGHRS and CDR2 is YFSETQ. The CDR3 spells CASSFPGDEQYF. In DNA form, the CDR3 reads TGCGCCAGCAGCTTCCCCGGGGACGAGCAGTACTTC.

Notes on this clone: Other nucleotide sequences from this sample produce the same CDR3. The V gene is TRBV5-1, the J gene TRBJ1-6; 7 nucleotides line up with TRBD1. Germline V lookup: CDR1 SGHRS, CDR2 YFSETQ. V lost 4 bases to trimming and J lost 7 bases; unmatched junction nucleotides: 5. CDR3 size: 14 residues. The CDR3 loop reads CASSLGQANSPLHF. The CDR3 DNA is TGCGCCAGCAGCCTCGGACAGGCCAATTCACCCCTCCACTTT.

The V gene is TRBV11-2, the J gene TRBJ2-1; 13 bases are shared with TRBD2. Germline V CDR1 and CDR2: SGHAT, FQNNGV. This CDR3 is 18 amino acids long. The ends lost 5 bases at V and 9 bases at J; junction bases unmatched: 16. The CDR3, as DNA: TGTGCCAGCAGCCACGGGGGACTAGCGGGACAATTAGTTGGTGAGCAGTTCTTC. Amino acids: CASSHGGLAGQLVGEQFF.

For this clone: Other nucleotide sequences in the sample specify the same CDR3. This chain connects TRBV19 to TRBJ1-5; D remains ambiguous. The CDR3 spans 13 residues. V was shortened by 2 bases and J by 4 bases, with 6 bases between the two germline ends. The germline V gene has CDR1 LNHDA and CDR2 SQIVND (reference sequence). CDR3 protein: CASSIRDNQPQHF. CDR3 DNA: TGTGCCAGTAGTATAAGGGATAATCAGCCCCAGCATTTT.

This chain joins TRBV9 and TRBJ2-1; TRBD2 matches at 9 bases. The CDR3 totals 17 residues. Germline V gene data show CDR1 as SGDLS and CDR2 as YYNGEE. V gave up 0 bases and J gave up 7 bases; unmatched junction bases: 11. CDR3 in amino acids: CASSVVGSQRGANEQFF. The CDR3 DNA reads as TGTGCCAGCAGCGTAGTAGGTTCGCAGCGGGGGGCTAATGAGCAGTTCTTC.